The T cell receptor beta chain under discussion was sequenced for a study of cytomegalovirus exposure and HLA in healthy donors. A word on this clone: Its specificity is unknown.

The study, taken as a whole, reports: For cytomegalovirus status, the classifier reportedly gave diagnoses with high specificity and sensitivity.

Profiled with immunoSEQ multiplex PCR; TCRdb holds only in-frame clones, not every one. In the table there are approximately 100,000 clones, around nine tenths of which are singletons. The TCR was taken from a woman in her 30s in good health and CMV-seronegative. The sequenced material came from PBMCs.

CDR3 sequence (DNA): TGTGCCAGCAGCCAAGAGACAGGGTTTAATGAAAAACTGTTTTTT. Translated: CASSQETGFNEKLFF. The V gene is TRBV14, the J gene TRBJ1-4, with 7 bases identical to TRBD1. Germline V gene sequence: CDR1 SGHDN, CDR2 FVKESK. CDR3 length: 15 amino acids. With V trimmed by 0 bases and J by 4 bases, 2 bases remained unmatched.